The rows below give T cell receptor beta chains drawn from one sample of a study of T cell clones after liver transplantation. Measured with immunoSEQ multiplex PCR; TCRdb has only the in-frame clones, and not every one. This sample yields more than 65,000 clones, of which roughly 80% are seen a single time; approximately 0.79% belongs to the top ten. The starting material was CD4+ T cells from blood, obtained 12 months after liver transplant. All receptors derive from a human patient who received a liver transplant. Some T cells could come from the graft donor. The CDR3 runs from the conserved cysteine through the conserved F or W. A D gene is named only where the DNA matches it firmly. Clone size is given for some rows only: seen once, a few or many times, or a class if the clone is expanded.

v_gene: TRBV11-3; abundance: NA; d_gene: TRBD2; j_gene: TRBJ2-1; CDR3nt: TGTGCCAGCAGCTCCCGACTAGCGGGGTACAATGAGCAGTTCTTC; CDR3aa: CASSSRLAGYNEQFF
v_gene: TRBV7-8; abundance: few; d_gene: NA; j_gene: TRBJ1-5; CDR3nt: TGTGCCAGCACCATAAACAGCAATCAGCCCCAGCATTTT; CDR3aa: CASTINSNQPQHF
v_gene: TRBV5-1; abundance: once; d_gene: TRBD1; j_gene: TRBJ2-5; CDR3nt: TGCGCCAGCAGCCCGACAGGGGGCCAAGAGACCCAGTACTTC; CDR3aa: CASSPTGGQETQYF
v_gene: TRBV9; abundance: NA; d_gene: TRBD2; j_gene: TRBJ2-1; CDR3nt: TGTGCCAGCAGTGCCGGGACTAGCGGGAACAATGAGCAGTTCTTC; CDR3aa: CASSAGTSGNNEQFF
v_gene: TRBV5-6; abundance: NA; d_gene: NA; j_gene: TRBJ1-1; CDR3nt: TGTGCCAGCAGCTTGGCCAAGAACACTGAAGCTTTCTTT; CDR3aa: CASSLAKNTEAFF
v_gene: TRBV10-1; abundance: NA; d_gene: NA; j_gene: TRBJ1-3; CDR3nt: TGCGCCAGCAGTGATGGCTTCTTCTCTGGAAACACCATATATTTT; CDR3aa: CASSDGFFSGNTIYF
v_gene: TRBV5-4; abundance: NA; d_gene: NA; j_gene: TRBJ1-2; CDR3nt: TGTGCCAGCAGCTTAGGTGGGAGCTATGGCTACACCTTC; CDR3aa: CASSLGGSYGYTF
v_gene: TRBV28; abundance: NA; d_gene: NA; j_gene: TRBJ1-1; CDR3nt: TGTGCCAGCAGTTCCTCGCCAAACACTGAAGCTTTCTTT; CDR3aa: CASSSSPNTEAFF
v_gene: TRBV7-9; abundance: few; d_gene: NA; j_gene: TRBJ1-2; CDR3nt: TGTGCCAGCAGCTTTGAGGGGCCCTCTAACTATGGCTACACCTTC; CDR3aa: CASSFEGPSNYGYTF
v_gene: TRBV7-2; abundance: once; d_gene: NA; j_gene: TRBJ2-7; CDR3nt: TGTGCCAGCAGCAAAGACGGGGGCCCCTACGAGCAGTACTTC; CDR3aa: CASSKDGGPYEQYF
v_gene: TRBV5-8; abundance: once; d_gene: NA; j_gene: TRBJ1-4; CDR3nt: TGTGCCAGCAGCTTGGCCCAATTTATGGCAGGGAATGAAAAACTGTTTTTT; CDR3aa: CASSLAQFMAGNEKLFF
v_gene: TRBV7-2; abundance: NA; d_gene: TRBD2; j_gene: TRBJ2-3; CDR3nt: TGTGCCAGCAGCATAGTAGCGGGATTGGAGGATACGCAGTATTTT; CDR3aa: CASSIVAGLEDTQYF
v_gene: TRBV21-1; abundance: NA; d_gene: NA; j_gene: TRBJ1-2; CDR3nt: TGTGCCAGCAGCCTCCGGGACCCCCACGGCTACACCTTC; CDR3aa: CASSLRDPHGYTF
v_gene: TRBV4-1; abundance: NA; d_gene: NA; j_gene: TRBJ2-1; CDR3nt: TGCGCCAGCAGCCAAGATGAAGGGACAAGAGGGGACAATGAGCAGTTCTTC; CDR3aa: CASSQDEGTRGDNEQFF
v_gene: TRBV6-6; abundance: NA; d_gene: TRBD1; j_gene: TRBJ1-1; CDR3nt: TGTGCCAGCAGTAACAGACAGGGTACTGAAGCTTTCTTT; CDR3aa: CASSNRQGTEAFF
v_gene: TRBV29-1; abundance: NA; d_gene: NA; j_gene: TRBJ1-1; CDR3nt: TGCAGCGTGACTACCAGGAGCAACACTGAAGCTTTCTTT; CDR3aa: CSVTTRSNTEAFF
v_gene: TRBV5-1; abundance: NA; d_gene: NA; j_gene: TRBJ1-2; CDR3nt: TGCGCCAGCAGCCTGGCTGGACTCCTGGAGGGGGGTGGCTACACCTTC; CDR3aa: CASSLAGLLEGGGYTF
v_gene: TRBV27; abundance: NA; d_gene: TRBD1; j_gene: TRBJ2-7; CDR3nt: TGTGCCAGCAGTTACCGGGACAGGGGAACCTACGAGCAGTACTTC; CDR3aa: CASSYRDRGTYEQYF
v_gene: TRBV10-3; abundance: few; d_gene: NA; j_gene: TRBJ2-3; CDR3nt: TGTGCCATCAGTGTTTCTAAGGGAGCAGGGGATACGCAGTATTTT; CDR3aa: CAISVSKGAGDTQYF
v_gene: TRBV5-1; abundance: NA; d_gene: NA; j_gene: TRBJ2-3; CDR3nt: TGCGCCAGCAGCTTGGTCCCGGGCACAGATACGCAGTATTTT; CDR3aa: CASSLVPGTDTQYF
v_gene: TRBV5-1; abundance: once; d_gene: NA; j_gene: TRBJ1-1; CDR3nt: TGCGCCAGCAGAGATCAGGGGAACACTGAAGCTTTCTTT; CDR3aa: CASRDQGNTEAFF
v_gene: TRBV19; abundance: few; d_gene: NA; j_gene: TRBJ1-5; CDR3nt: TGTGCCAGTAGTATAGGTGGGGGAGCCCAGCATTTT; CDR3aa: CASSIGGGAQHF
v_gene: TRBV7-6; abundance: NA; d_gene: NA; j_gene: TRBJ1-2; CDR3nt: TGTGCCAGCAGCTTAGTCGGGGAAGATGGCTACACCTTC; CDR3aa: CASSLVGEDGYTF
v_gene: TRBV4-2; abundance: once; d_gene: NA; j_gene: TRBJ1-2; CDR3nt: TGTGCCAGCAGCCAGGGGGACGGCGGAGGTGGCTACACCTTC; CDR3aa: CASSQGDGGGGYTF
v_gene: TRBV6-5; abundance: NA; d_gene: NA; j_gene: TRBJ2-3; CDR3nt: TGTGCCAGCAGACGGGACTTCACAGATACGCAGTATTTT; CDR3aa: CASRRDFTDTQYF